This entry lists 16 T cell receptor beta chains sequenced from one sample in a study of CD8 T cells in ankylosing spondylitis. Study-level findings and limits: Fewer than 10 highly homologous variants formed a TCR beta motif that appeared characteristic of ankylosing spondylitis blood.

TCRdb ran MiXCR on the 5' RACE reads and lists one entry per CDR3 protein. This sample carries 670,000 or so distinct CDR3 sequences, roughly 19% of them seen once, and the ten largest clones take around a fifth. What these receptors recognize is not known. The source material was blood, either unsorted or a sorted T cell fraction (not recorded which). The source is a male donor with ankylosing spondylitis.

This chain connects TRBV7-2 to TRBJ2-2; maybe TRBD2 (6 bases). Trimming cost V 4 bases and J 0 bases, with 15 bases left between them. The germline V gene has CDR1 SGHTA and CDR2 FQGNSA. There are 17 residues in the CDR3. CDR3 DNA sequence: TGTGCCAGCAGCTGGGAGGAGGTGACTTCGAACACCGGGGAGCTGTTTTTT. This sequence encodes CASSWEEVTSNTGELFF.

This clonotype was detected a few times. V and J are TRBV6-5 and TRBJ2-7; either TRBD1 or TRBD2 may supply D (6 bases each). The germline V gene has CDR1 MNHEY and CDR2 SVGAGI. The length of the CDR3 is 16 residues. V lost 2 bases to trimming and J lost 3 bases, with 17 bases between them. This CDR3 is CASSYVGGGIVYEQYF. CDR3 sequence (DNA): TGTGCCAGCAGTTACGTCGGAGGGGGGATCGTCTACGAGCAGTACTTC.

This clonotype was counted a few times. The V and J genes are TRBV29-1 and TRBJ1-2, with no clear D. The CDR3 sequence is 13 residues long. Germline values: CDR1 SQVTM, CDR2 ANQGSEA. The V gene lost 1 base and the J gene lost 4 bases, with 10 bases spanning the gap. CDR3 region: CSVEASVPYGYTF. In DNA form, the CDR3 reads TGCAGCGTTGAAGCGTCAGTCCCCTATGGCTACACCTTC.

Here the CDR3 DNA reads TGCAGCGTTCGGGACAGGGCTTCCTACGAGCAGTACTTC. Encoded protein: CSVRDRASYEQYF. The chain uses TRBV29-1 and TRBJ2-7; TRBD1 agrees at 9 bases. Germline lookup yields CDR1 SQVTM and CDR2 ANQGSEA. The V segment lost 5 bases and the J segment 1 base; nucleotides outside the gene matches: 3. The CDR3 contains 13 residues.

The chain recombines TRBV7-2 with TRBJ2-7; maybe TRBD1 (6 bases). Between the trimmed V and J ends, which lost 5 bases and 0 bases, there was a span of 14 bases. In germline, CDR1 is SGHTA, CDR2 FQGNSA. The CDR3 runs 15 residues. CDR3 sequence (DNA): TGTGCCAGCAGCGTAACCAGGGGTTCCTCCTACGAGCAGTACTTC. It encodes CASSVTRGSSYEQYF.

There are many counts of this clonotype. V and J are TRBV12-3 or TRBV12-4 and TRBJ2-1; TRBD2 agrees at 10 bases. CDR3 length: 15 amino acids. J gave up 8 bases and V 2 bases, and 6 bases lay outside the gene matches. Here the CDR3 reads CASSLRTSGRDEQFF. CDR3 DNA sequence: TGTGCCAGCAGTTTAAGGACTAGCGGTAGGGATGAGCAGTTCTTC.

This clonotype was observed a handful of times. The DNA for the CDR3 is TGTGCCACCAGCAGAGATGAGAAGGGGAGAGAGACCCAGTACTTC. It specifies CATSRDEKGRETQYF. The chain joins TRBV15 to TRBJ2-5, with D possibly called TRBD1 or TRBD2 (5 bases each). CDR3 size: 15 residues. Trimming pared 0 bases from V and 4 bases from J, leaving 12 bases between. Germline CDR1 reads LNHNV; CDR2 reads YYDKDF (reference sequence). Variable domain in full (rest from reference TRBV15 and TRBJ2-5): DAMVIQNPRYQVTQFGKPVTLSCSQTLNHNVMYWYQQKSSQAPKLLFHYYDKDFNNEADTPDNFQSRRPNTSFCFLDIRSPGLGDTAMYLCATSRDEKGRETQYFGPGTRLLVL.

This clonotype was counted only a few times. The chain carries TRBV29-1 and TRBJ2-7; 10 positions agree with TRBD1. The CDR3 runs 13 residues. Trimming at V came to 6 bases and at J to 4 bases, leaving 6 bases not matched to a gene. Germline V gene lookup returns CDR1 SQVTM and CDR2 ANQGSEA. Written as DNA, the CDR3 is TGCAGCGTAGGGACAGGGGATCGGTACGAGCAGTACTTC. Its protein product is CSVGTGDRYEQYF.

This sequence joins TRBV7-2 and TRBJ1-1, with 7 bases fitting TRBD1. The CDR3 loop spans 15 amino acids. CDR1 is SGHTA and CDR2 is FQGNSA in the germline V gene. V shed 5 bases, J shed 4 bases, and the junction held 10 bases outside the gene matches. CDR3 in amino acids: CASSPSRGGSTEAFF. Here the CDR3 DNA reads TGTGCCAGCAGCCCCTCCAGGGGGGGGTCCACTGAAGCTTTCTTT.

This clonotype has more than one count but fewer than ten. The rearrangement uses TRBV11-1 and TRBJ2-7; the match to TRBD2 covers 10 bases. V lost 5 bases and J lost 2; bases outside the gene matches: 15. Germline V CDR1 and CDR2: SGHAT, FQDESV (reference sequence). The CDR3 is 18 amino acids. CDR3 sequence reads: CASSGGKLAGGKPYEQYF. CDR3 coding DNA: TGTGCCAGCAGCGGGGGAAAATTAGCGGGGGGTAAGCCCTACGAGCAGTACTTC.

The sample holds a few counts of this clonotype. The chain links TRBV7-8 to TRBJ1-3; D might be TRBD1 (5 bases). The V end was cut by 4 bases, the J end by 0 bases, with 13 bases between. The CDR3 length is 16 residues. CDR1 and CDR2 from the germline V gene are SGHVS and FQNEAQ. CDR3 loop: CASSSQTARSGNTIYF. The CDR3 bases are TGTGCCAGCAGCTCCCAGACAGCCCGCTCTGGAAACACCATATATTTT.

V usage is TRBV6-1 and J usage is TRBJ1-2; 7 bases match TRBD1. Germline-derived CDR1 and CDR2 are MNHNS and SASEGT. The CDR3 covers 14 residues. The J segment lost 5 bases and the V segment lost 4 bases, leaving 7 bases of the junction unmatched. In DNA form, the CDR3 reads TGTGCCAGCAGTGGCCCAGGGGGATTGTATGGCTACACCTTC. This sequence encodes CASSGPGGLYGYTF.

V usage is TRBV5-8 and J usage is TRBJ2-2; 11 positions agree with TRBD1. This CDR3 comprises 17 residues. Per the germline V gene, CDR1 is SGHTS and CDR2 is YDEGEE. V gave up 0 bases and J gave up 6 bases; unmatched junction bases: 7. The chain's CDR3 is CASSLGMAGQGAGELFF. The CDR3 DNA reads TGTGCCAGCAGCTTGGGCATGGCGGGACAGGGGGCCGGGGAGCTGTTTTTT.

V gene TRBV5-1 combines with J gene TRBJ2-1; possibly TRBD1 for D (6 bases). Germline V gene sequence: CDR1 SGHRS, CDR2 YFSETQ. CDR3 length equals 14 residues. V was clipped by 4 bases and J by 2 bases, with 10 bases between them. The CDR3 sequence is CASSPTGPYNEQFF. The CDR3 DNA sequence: TGCGCCAGCAGCCCGACAGGTCCCTACAATGAGCAGTTCTTC.

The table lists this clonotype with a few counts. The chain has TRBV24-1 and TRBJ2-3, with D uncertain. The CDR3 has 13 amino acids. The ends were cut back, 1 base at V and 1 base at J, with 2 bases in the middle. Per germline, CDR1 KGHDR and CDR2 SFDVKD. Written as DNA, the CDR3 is TGTGCCACCAGTGATTTCGGCACAGATACGCAGTATTTT. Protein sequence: CATSDFGTDTQYF.

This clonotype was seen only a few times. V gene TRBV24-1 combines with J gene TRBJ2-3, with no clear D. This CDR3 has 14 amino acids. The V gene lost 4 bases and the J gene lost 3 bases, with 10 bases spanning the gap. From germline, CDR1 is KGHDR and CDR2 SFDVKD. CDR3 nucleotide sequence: TGTGCCACCAGTGACCTCCACGTAACAGATACGCAGTATTTT. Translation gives CATSDLHVTDTQYF.